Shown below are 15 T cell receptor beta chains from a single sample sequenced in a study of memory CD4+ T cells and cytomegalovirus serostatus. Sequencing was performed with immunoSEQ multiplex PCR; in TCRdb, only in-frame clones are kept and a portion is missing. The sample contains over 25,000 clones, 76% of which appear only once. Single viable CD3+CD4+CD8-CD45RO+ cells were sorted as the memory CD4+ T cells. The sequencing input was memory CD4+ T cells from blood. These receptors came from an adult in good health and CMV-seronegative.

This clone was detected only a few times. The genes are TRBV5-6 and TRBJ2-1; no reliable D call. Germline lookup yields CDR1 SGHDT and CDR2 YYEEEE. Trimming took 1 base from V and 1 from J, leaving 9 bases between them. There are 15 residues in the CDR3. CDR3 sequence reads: CASSLRIGSYNEQFF. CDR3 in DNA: TGTGCCAGCAGCTTGCGGATAGGGTCCTACAATGAGCAGTTCTTC.

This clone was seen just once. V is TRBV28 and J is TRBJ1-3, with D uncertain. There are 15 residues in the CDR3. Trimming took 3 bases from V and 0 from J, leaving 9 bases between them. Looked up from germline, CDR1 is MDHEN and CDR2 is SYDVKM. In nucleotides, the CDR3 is TGTGCCAGCAGTTTGGGTATTAGCTCTGGAAACACCATATATTTT. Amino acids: CASSLGISSGNTIYF.

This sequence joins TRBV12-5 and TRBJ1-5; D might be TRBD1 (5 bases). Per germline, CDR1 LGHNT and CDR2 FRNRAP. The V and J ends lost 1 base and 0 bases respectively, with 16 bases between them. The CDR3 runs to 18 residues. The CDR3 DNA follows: TGTGCTAGTGGTTTGGCACGAAGGGGACTGATTAGCAATCAGCCCCAGCATTTT. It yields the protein CASGLARRGLISNQPQHF.

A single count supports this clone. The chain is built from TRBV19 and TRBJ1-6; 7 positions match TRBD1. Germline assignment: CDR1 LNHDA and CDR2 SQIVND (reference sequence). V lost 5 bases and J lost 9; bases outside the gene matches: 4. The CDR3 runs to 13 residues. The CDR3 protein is CASSQGTVSPLHF. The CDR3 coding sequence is TGTGCCAGTAGTCAGGGGACAGTTTCACCCCTCCACTTT.

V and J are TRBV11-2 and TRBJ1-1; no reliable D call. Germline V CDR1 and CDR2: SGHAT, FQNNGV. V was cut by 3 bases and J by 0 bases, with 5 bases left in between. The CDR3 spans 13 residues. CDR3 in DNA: TGTGCCAGCAGCTTGGGAGTGAACACTGAAGCTTTCTTT. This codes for CASSLGVNTEAFF.

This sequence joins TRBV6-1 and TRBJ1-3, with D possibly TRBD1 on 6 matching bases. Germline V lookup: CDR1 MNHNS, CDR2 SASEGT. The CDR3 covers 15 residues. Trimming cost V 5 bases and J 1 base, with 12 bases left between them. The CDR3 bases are TGTGCCAGCAGTCGACAGGCATTATCTGGAAACACCATATATTTT. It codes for CASSRQALSGNTIYF.

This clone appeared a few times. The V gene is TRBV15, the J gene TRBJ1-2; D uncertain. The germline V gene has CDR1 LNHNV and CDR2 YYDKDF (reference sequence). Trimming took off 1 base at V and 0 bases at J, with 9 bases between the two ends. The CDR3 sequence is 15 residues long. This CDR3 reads CATSRVRESNYGYTF. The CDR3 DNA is TGTGCCACCAGCAGAGTCCGGGAGTCTAACTATGGCTACACCTTC. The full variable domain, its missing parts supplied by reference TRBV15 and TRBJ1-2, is DAMVIQNPRYQVTQFGKPVTLSCSQTLNHNVMYWYQQKSSQAPKLLFHYYDKDFNNEADTPDNFQSRRPNTSFCFLDIRSPGLGDTAMYLCATSRVRESNYGYTFGSGTRLTVV.

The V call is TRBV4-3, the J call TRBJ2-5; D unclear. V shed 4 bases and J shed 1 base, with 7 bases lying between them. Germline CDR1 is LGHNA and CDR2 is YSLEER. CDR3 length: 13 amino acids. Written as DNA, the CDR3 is TGCGCCAGCAGCCGACTCCTCCAAGAGACCCAGTACTTC. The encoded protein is CASSRLLQETQYF.

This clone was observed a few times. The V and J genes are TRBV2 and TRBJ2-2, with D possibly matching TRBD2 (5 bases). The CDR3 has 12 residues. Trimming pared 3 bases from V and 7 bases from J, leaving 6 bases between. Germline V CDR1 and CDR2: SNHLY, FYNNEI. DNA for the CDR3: TGTGCCAGCAGTGAGGGGAGCGGGGAGCTGTTTTTT. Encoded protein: CASSEGSGELFF. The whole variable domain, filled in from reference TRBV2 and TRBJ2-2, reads EPEVTQTPSHQVTQMGQEVILRCVPISNHLYFYWYRQILGQKVEFLVSFYNNEISEKSEIFDDQFSVERPDGSNFTLKIRSTKLEDSAMYFCASSEGSGELFFGEGSRLTVL.

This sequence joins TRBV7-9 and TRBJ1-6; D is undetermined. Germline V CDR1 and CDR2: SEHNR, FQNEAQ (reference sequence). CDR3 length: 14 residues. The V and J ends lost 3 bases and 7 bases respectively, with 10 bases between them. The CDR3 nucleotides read TGTGCCAGCAGCTTGGAACAAAGGAATTCACCCCTCCACTTT. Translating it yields CASSLEQRNSPLHF. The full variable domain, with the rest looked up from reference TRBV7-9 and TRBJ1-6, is DTGVSQNPRHKITKRGQNVTFRCDPISEHNRLYWYRQTLGQGPEFLTYFQNEAQLEKSRLLSDRFSAERPKGSFSTLEIQRTEQGDSAMYLCASSLEQRNSPLHFGNGTRLTVT.

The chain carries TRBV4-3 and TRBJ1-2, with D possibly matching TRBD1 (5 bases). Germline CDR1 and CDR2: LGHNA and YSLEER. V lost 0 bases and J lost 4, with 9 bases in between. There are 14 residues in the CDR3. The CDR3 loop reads CASSQDIGAYGYTF. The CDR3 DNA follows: TGCGCCAGCAGCCAAGATATAGGGGCCTATGGCTACACCTTC.

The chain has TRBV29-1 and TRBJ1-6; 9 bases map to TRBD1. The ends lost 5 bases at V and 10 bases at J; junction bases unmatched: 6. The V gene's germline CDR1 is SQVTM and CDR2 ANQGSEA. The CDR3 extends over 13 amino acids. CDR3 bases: TGCAGCGTTCGGGACAGGGCAGAATCACCCCTCCACTTT. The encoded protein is CSVRDRAESPLHF.

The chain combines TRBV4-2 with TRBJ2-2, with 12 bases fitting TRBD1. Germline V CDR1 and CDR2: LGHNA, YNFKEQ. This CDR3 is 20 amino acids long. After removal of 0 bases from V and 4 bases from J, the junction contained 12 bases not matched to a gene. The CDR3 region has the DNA TGTGCCAGCAGCCAAGACGACCCCGGGACAGGGGGCTTTGGCACCGGGGAGCTGTTTTTT. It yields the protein CASSQDDPGTGGFGTGELFF.

For the CDR3, the DNA is TGTGCCATCAGTGAGTCCCAGGTAAACTCCTACGAGCAGTACTTC. This gives the protein CAISESQVNSYEQYF. This chain uses TRBV10-3 with TRBJ2-7; D not resolved. The CDR3 sequence is 15 residues long. Trimming left V 0 bases short and J 0 bases short, with 9 bases between. CDR1 is ENHRY and CDR2 is SYGVKD in the germline V gene.

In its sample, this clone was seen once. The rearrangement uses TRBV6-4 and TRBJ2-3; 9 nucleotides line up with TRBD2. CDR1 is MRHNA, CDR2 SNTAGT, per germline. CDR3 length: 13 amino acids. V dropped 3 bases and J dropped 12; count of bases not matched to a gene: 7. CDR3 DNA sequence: TGTGCCAGCAGTGAGAGACTAGCGGAACAACAGTATTTT. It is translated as CASSERLAEQQYF.